This TCR beta chain stems from a study of T cells after yellow fever vaccination. Looking at the study overall: In the case of low-cell-number fractions, SMART-Seq v4 Ultra Low Input was used for preparation.

The CDR3 consists of 15 residues. The V gene lost 3 bases and the J gene lost 5 bases, with 13 bases spanning the gap. Many counts were recorded for this clonotype. Its antigen is as yet unknown. Study-wide results and caveats: In post-booster samples, most primary-vaccination clones reappeared (about 95% CD4, 70% to 90% CD8).

As TCR cDNA was made by 5'RACE template switching, a universal primer site and UMIs were added. TCRdb ran MiXCR on the 5' RACE reads and lists one entry per CDR3 protein. Of some 110,000 distinct CDR3 sequences in the sample, roughly 7.2% were seen once. The material sequenced was CD4+ T cells sorted from PBMCs, taken 45 days after the first yellow fever vaccination. The TCR originated in a man between 18 and 29 years old who received the YFV17D yellow fever vaccine. The genes are TRBV12-3 or TRBV12-4 and TRBJ2-2; tentative D call: TRBD2 (6 bases). In nucleotides, the CDR3 is TGTGCCAGCAGTTTCGGGGCAGGGAGGACCGGGGAGCTGTTTTTT. It codes for CASSFGAGRTGELFF.